Listed here are 11 T cell receptor beta chains from one sample, sequenced in a study of blood T cells in healthy people across ages. The use of a sample-barcoded 5' primer and a J-beta primer mix characterized a second PCR of about 7 to 12 cycles. One entry per CDR3 protein results from TCRdb running MiXCR on the 5' RACE reads. The profile shows around 1.5 million distinct CDR3 sequences, 34% of them singletons. Sequenced material: blood. The receptors come from a woman in her thirties in good health.

This clonotype was found a few times. The rearrangement joins TRBV4-2 to TRBJ2-2; either TRBD1 or TRBD2 may supply D (5 bases each). This CDR3 has 14 residues. V lost 9 bases to trimming and J lost 6 bases, with 17 bases between them. In germline, CDR1 is LGHNA, CDR2 YNFKEQ. The CDR3 loop reads CARYWTEGSGELFF. The CDR3 coding sequence is TGTGCCAGATACTGGACTGAGGGGTCCGGGGAGCTGTTTTTT.

This clonotype turned up a few times. The chain couples TRBV9 to TRBJ2-7; TRBD1 or TRBD2 may be the D gene (5 bases each). Germline V gene sequence: CDR1 SGDLS, CDR2 YYNGEE. The CDR3 has 19 residues. V was cut by 3 bases and J by 3 bases, with 28 bases left in between. CDR3 sequence reads: CASSGNQNSHGTAGYEQYF. The CDR3 nucleotides are TGTGCCAGCAGCGGGAACCAGAACTCTCACGGGACGGCCGGCTACGAGCAGTACTTC.

A note on this clonotype: It may be a read error: a sequence one base away is much more abundant. J is TRBJ2-3 and V is TRBV29-1; no firm D call. The germline V and J ends were trimmed by 5 bases and 2 bases, with 14 bases remaining between them. CDR3 length equals 14 residues. The germline V gene has CDR1 SQVTM and CDR2 ANQGSEA. Here the CDR3 DNA reads TGCAGCGTTACCGCTAACGGTAACACAGATACGCAGTATTTT. It specifies CSVTANGNTDTQYF.

The V call is TRBV5-1, the J call TRBJ2-7; D is undetermined. Germline loops: CDR1 SGHRS, CDR2 YFSETQ. This CDR3 region has 13 residues. Trimming took off 3 bases at V and 2 bases at J, with 9 bases between the two ends. CDR3 region: CASSSGLPYEQYF. DNA for the CDR3: TGCGCCAGCAGCTCGGGCCTCCCCTACGAGCAGTACTTC.

V gene TRBV9 combines with J gene TRBJ2-7; 10 nucleotides align to TRBD2. Germline V gives CDR1 SGDLS, CDR2 YYNGEE. CDR3 length: 15 residues. Trimming cost V 1 base and J 2 bases; bases outside gene matches: 3. Here the CDR3 reads CASSVTGLAPYEQYF. The CDR3 DNA reads as TGTGCCAGCAGCGTAACGGGACTAGCGCCCTACGAGCAGTACTTC.

CDR3 loop: CASSFLSTGPEGGYTF. As DNA, the CDR3 is TGTGCCAGCAGTTTTTTATCCACCGGTCCCGAGGGGGGCTACACCTTC. V gene TRBV27 combines with J gene TRBJ1-2; tentative D call: TRBD1 (5 bases). Trimming shortened V by 3 bases and J by 8 bases, and 22 bases separated the two germline ends. The CDR3 spans 16 residues. The germline CDR1 and CDR2 sequences are MNHEY and SMNVEV (reference sequence).

Worth noting for this clonotype: This could be a read error, since a much larger clone is one nucleotide away. The genes are TRBV12-3 or TRBV12-4 and TRBJ2-5, with 12 bases lining up with TRBD2. The CDR3 totals 16 residues. The CDR3 DNA reads TGTGCCAGCAGTTCGCGGCTAGCGGGGGGGCAAGAGGCCCAGTACTTC. This encodes CASSSRLAGGQEAQYF.

This clonotype was counted between two and nine times. This CDR3 reads CASSRDLGGNNEQFF. CDR3 DNA sequence: TGTGCCAGCAGCCGGGACTTGGGTGGGAACAATGAGCAGTTCTTC. This chain connects TRBV4-2 to TRBJ2-1; D perhaps matches TRBD2 (6 bases). CDR3 size: 15 residues. Germline CDR1 is LGHNA and CDR2 is YNFKEQ. V lost 4 bases, J lost 5 bases, and 15 bases lay in between.

The sample holds a few counts of this clonotype. The chain recombines TRBV15 with TRBJ2-7; 8 bases align to TRBD2. Per germline, CDR1 LNHNV and CDR2 YYDKDF (reference sequence). J lost 7 bases, V lost 4 bases, and 12 bases had no gene match. The length of the CDR3 is 15 residues. The CDR3 here is CATSKREISANEQYF. In DNA form, the CDR3 reads TGTGCCACCAGCAAGCGGGAGATCAGCGCCAATGAGCAGTACTTC.

On this clonotype itself: The junction and the germline gene differ at one end; a read error may be behind it. The chain uses TRBV2 and TRBJ2-1; 8 bases match TRBD2. This CDR3 contains 13 residues. CDR1 is SNHLY, CDR2 FYNNEI, per germline. CDR3 bases: TGTGCCAGCAGAGAAGCGGGAGTAGATACGCAGTTCTTC. The encoded protein is CASREAGVDTQFF. Based on the CDR3 plus reference TRBV2 and TRBJ2-1, the full variable domain is EPEVTQTPSHQVTQMGQEVILRCVPISNHLYFYWYRQILGQKVEFLVSFYNNEISEKSEIFDDQFSVERPDGSNFTLKIRSTKLEDSAMYFCASREAGVDTQFFGPGTRLTVL.

This clonotype was picked up a small number of times. The rearrangement links TRBV6-1 to TRBJ2-7, with D unresolved. The germline V gene has CDR1 MNHNS and CDR2 SASEGT. The V end lost 2 bases, the J end lost 4 bases, and 9 bases lay between the germline ends. CDR3 length equals 13 residues. This chain's CDR3 is CASSESVAYEQYF. In nucleotides, the CDR3 is TGTGCCAGCAGTGAATCTGTGGCTTACGAGCAGTACTTC.